This T cell receptor beta chain was sequenced in a study of blood T cell repertoires in COVID-19. Study overall: Both acute and convalescent COVID-19 samples were obtained from the United States, Italy and Spain. In each case, the material was cDNA or gDNA derived from T cells, B-cell-depleted T cells, or PBMCs.

The authors' processing: Scientists estimated how many nucleated cells there were by amplifying reference gene primers. The method was immunoSEQ multiplex PCR; TCRdb's version includes in-frame clones alone and lacks a portion of them. That table furnishes V, J and clone size, whereas the DNA furnished D and trimming. Of about 120,000 clones listed, approximately 81% were seen once; the top ten hold 3.8%. The CDR3 has 15 residues. Germline-derived CDR1 and CDR2 are SNHLY and FYNNEI. The V and J ends lost 4 bases and 2 bases, in that order; junction bases with no gene match: 2. V and J are TRBV2 and TRBJ1-5, with 10 bases identical to TRBD1. This clonotype originated in a woman between 50 and 59 years old with acute or convalescent COVID-19. Sequences were obtained from peripheral blood. CDR3: CASSADRGGNQPQHF. As DNA, the CDR3 is TGTGCCAGCAGTGCGGACAGGGGGGGCAATCAGCCCCAGCATTTT.